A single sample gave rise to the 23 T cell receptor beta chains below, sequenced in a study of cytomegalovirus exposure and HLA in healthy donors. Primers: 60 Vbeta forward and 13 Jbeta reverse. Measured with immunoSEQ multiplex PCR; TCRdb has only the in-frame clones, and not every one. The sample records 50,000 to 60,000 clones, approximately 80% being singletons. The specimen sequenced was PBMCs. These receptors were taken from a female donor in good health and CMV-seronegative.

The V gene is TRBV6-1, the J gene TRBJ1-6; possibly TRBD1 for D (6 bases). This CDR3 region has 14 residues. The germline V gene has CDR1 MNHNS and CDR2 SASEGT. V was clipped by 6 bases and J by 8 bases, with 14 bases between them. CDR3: CASRKGGGDSPLHF. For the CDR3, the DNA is TGTGCCAGCAGAAAAGGGGGAGGGGATTCACCCCTCCACTTT.

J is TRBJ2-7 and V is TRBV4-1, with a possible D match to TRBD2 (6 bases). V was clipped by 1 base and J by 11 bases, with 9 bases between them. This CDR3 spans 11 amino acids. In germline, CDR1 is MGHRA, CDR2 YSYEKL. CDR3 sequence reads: CASSQAGDKYF. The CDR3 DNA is TGCGCCAGCAGCCAAGCGGGAGATAAGTACTTC.

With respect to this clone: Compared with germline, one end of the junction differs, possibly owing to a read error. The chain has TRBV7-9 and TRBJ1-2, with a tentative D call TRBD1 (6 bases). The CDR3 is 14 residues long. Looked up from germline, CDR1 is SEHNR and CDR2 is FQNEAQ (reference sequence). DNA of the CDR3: TGTTCCAGCAGCTTAGCGACAGGAAGCTATGGCTACACCTTC. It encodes CSSSLATGSYGYTF.

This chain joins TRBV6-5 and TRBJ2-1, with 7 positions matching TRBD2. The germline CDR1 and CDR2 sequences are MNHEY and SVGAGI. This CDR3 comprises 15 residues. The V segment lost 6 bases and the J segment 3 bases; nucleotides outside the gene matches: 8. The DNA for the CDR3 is TGTGCCAGCAGCATCTCCCAGCGGGGCTACAATGAGCAGTTCTTC. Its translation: CASSISQRGYNEQFF.

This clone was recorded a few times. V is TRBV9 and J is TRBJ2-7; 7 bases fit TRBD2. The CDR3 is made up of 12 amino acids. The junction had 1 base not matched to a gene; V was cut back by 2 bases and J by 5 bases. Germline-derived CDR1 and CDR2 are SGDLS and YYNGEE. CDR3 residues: CASSVGGDEQYF. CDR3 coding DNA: TGTGCCAGCAGCGTGGGGGGGGACGAGCAGTACTTC.

The CDR3 DNA follows: TGTGCCAGCAGCTTGAGCGGGACAGGAAATTCACCCCTCCACTTT. Translation: CASSLSGTGNSPLHF. The rearrangement links TRBV7-9 to TRBJ1-6; 8 bases match TRBD1. The V segment lost 3 bases and the J segment 7 bases; nucleotides outside the gene matches: 5. This CDR3 region has 15 residues. CDR1 SEHNR and CDR2 FQNEAQ come from the germline V gene (reference sequence).

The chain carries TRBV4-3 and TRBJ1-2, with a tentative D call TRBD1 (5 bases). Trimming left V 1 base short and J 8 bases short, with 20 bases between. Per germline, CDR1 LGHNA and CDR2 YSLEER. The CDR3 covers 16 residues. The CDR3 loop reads CASSQGVSQGSGGYTF. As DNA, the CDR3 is TGCGCCAGCAGCCAAGGAGTCAGCCAGGGATCAGGCGGCTACACCTTC.

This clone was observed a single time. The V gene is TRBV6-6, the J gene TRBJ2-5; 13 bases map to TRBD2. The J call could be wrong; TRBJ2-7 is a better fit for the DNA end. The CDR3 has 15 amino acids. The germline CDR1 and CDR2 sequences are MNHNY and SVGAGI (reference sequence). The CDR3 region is CASSLTSGGKYEQYF. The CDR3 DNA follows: TGTGCCAGCAGTCTGACTAGCGGGGGGAAGTACGAGCAGTACTTC.

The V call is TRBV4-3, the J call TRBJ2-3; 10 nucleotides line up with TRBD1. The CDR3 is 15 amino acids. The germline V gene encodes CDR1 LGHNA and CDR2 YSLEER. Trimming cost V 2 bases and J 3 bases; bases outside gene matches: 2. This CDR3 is CASSQMGQGTDTQYF. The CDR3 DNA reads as TGCGCCAGCAGCCAAATGGGACAGGGGACAGATACGCAGTATTTT.

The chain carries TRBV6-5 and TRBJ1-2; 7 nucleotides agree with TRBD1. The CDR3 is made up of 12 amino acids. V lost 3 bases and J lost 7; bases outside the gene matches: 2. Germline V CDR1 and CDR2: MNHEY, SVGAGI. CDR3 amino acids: CASSYNRGGYTF. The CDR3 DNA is TGTGCCAGCAGTTATAACAGGGGTGGCTACACCTTC.

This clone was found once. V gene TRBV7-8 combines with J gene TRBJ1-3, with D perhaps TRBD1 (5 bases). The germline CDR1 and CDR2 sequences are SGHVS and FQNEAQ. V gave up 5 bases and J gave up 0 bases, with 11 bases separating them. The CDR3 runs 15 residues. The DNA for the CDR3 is TGTGCCAGCAGCCGCGCGGGGACCTCTGGAAACACCATATATTTT. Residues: CASSRAGTSGNTIYF.

This CDR3 is CASSLDIRGYGYTF. As DNA, the CDR3 is TGTGCCAGCAGCTTAGATATAAGAGGGTATGGCTACACCTTC. The V gene is TRBV11-2, the J gene TRBJ1-2; D remains unclear. The CDR3 is made up of 14 amino acids. Germline assignment: CDR1 SGHAT and CDR2 FQNNGV. Trimming shortened V by 0 bases and J by 5 bases, and 10 bases separated the two germline ends.

CDR3: CASSRSTGPGGETQYF. CDR3 in DNA: TGTGCCAGCAGCCGATCTACGGGACCCGGGGGAGAGACCCAGTACTTC. The V call is TRBV5-4, the J call TRBJ2-5, with a weak D call TRBD2 (6 bases). Germline CDR1 SGHNT, CDR2 YYREEE (reference sequence). V was cut by 4 bases and J by 4 bases, with 20 bases left in between. The CDR3 is 16 amino acids.

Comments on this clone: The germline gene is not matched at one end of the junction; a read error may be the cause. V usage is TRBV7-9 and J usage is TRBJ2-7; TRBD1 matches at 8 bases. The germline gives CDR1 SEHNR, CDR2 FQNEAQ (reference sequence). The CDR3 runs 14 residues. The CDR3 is CASSLAGTGRAWDF. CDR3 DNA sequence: TGTGCCAGCAGCTTAGCTGGGACAGGCCGAGCTTGGGACTTC.

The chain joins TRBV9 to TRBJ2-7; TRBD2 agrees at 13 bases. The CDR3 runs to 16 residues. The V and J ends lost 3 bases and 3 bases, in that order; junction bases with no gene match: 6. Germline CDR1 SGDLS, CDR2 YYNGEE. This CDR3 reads CASSAQTSGGFYEQYF. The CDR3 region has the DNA TGTGCCAGCAGCGCCCAGACTAGCGGGGGGTTCTACGAGCAGTACTTC. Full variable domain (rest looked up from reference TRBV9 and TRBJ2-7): DSGVTQTPKHLITATGQRVTLRCSPRSGDLSVYWYQQSLDQGLQFLIQYYNGEERAKGNILERFSAQQFPDLHSELNLSSLELGDSALYFCASSAQTSGGFYEQYFGPGTRLTVT.

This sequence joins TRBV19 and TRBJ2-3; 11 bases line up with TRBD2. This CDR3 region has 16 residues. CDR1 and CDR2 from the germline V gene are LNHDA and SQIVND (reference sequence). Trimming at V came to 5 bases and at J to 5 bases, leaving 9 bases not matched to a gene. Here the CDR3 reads CASSLLAGGQKDTQYF. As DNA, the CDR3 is TGTGCCAGTAGTCTTTTAGCGGGGGGGCAGAAAGATACGCAGTATTTT.

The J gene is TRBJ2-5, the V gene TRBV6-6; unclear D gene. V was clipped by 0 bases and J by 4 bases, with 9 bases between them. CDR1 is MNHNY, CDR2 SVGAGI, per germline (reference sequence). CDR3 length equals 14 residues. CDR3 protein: CASSYSEARETQYF. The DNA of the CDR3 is TGTGCCAGCAGTTACTCGGAAGCTAGAGAGACCCAGTACTTC.

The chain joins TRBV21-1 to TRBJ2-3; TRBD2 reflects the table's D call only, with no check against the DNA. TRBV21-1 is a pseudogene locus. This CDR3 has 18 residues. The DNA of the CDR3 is TGTGCCAGCAGCAAGGGACTCGGAGGGCCTCGGGGCACAGATACGCAGTATTTT. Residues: CASSKGLGGPRGTDTQYF.

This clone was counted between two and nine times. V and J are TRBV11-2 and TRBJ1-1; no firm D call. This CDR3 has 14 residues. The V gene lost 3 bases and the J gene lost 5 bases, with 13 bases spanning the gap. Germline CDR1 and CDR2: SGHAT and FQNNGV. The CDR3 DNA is TGTGCCAGCAGCTTCCGCCCGGGGAAAACTGAAGCTTTCTTT. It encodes CASSFRPGKTEAFF.

The CDR3 loop is CASSDRGHNEQFF. For the CDR3, the DNA is TGTGCCAGCAGTGACAGGGGGCACAATGAGCAGTTCTTC. This rearrangement joins TRBV6-4 to TRBJ2-1, with 7 bases aligning to TRBD1. The CDR3 covers 13 residues. Germline loops: CDR1 MRHNA, CDR2 SNTAGT. After removal of 2 bases from V and 5 bases from J, the junction contained 0 bases not matched to a gene.

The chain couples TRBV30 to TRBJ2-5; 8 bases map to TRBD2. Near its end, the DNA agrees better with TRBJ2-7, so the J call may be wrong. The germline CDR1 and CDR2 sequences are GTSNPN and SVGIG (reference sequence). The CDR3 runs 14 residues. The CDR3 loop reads CAWSVSGGGYEQYF. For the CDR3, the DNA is TGTGCCTGGAGTGTGAGCGGGGGAGGCTACGAGCAGTACTTC.

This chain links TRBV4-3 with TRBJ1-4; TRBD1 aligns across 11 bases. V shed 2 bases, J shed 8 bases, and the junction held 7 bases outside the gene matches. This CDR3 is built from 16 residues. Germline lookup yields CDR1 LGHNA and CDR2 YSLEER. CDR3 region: CASSQRTGGPWEKLFF. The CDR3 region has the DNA TGCGCCAGCAGCCAAAGGACAGGGGGCCCCTGGGAAAAACTGTTTTTT.

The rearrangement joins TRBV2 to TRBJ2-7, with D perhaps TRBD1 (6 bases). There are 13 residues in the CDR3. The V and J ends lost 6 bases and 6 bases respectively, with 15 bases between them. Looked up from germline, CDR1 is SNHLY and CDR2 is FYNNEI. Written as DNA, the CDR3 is TGTGCCAGCAGCGCGCAGGGGCGTAGCGAGCAGTACTTC. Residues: CASSAQGRSEQYF.